Listed here is a single T cell receptor beta chain. The source of the sample is a study of cytomegalovirus exposure and HLA in healthy donors. V was clipped by 0 bases and J by 9 bases; unmatched bases: 12. The CDR3 is 16 amino acids. Germline assignment: CDR1 SGDLS and CDR2 YYNGEE. The study ran its PCR with 60 Vbeta and 13 Jbeta primers. TCRdb keeps only in-frame clones here, not all; method: immunoSEQ multiplex PCR. Among around 90,000 clones listed, about 85% were seen once. The chain uses TRBV9 and TRBJ2-7, with 10 bases identical to TRBD1. The material sequenced was PBMCs. This TCR was sampled from a man between 35 and 55 years old in good health and CMV-seropositive. In nucleotides, the CDR3 is TGTGCCAGCAGCGTAGAATTGGAGGACAGGGGGGGGGTGCAGTACTTC. Translating it yields CASSVELEDRGGVQYF.